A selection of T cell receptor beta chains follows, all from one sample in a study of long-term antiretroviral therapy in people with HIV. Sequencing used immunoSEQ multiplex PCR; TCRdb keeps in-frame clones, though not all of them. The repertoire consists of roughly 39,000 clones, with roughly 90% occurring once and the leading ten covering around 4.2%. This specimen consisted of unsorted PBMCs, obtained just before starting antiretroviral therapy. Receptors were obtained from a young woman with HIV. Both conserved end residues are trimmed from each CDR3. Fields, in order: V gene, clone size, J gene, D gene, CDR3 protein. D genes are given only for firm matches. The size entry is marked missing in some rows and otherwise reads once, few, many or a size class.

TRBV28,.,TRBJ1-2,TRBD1,ASSNRGPSEGYT
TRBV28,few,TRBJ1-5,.,ASSLLGNQPQH
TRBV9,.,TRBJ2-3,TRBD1,ASSVVGDSSTDTQY
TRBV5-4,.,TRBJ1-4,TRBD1,ASSFRDRGLATNEKLF
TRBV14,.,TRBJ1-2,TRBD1,ASSQDRRQGNYGYT
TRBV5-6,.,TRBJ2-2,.,ASTSDRGFGELF
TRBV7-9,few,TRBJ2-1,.,ASRLRDEQF
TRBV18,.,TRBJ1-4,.,ASSPSRLRGTFATNEKLF
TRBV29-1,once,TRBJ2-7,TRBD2,SVLQAGIYEQY
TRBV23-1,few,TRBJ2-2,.,ASSHGVTGELF
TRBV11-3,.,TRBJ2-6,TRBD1,ASSNPGQGTSGANVLT
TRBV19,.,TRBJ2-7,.,ASSIGGLLPGSYEQY
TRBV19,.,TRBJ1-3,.,ASSSGGRSGNTIY
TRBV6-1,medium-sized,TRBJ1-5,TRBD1,ASSEGTGGNQPQH
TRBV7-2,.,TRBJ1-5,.,ASSTGLWDGQPQH
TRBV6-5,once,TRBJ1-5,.,ASSSQGEGNQPQH
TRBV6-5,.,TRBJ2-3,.,ASSYRGYTDTQY
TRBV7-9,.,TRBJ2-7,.,ASSQGAEQY
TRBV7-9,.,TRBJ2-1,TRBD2,ASSLSRLAGNNEQF
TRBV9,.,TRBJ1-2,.,ASSVVDRQPNYGYT
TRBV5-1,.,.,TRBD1,ASRDTGESYEQY
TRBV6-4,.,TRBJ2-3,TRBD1,ASSEGQGADTQY
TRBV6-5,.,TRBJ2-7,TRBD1,ASSYIGQGLSYEQY
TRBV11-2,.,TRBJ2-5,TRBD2,ASSLVQRGIETQY
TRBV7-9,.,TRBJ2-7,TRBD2,ASSSTSGSSYEQY
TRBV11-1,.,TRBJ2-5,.,ASSLASGYAGETQY
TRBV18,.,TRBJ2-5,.,ASSQSTETQY
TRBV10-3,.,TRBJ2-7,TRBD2,AYSLAGVSEQY
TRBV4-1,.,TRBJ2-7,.,ASSQDGGGLASYEQY
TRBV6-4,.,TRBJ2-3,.,ASSETGRDTQY
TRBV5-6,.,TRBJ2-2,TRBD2,ASSFRTGGNTGELF
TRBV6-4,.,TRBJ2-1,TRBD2,ASSDSGTPGEQF
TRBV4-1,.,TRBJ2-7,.,ASSQDNIPPYEQY
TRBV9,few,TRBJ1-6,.,ASSEDTTYNSPLH
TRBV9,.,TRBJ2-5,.,ASSVGNLETQY
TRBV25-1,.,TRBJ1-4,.,ASSTLGGTNEKLF
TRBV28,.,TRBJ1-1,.,ASSYLQTAVNTEAF
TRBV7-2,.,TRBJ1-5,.,ASSLALGGSQPQH
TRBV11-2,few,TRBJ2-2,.,ASSWTRGRSGELF
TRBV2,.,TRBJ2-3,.,ASSADFSTDTQY
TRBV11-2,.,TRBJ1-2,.,ASSLGGSGRQAYGYT
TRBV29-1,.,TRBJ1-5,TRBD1,SVEVGGQGNQPQH
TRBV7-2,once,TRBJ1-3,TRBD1,ASSKNTGTGSGNTIY
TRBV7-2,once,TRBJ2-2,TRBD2,ASSLSGRDTGELF
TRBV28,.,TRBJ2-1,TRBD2,ASSLEREGDEQF
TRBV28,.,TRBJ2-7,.,ASSMEQGGYEQY
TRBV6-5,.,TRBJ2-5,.,ASSYDRPSGETQY
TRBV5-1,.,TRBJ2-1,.,ASSPFSAPYNEQF
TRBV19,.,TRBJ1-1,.,ASWRSGTHNTEAF
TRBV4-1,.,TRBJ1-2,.,ASSQVGVANYGYT